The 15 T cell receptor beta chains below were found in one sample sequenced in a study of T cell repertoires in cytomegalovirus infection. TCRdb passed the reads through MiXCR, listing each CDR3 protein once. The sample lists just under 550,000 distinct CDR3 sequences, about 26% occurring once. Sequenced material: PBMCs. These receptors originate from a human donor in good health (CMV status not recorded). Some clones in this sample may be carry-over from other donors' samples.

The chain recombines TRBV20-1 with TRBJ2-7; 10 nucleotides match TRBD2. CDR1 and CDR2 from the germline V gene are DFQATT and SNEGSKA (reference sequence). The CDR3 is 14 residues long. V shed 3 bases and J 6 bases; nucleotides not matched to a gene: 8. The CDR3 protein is CSASGTSVPSEQYF. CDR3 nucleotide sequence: TGCAGTGCTAGCGGGACTAGCGTTCCATCCGAGCAGTACTTC.

The CDR3 region has the DNA TGTGCCAGCAGCCCCGGGACTAGCGGCCCTCCGACTTTC. Its protein product is CASSPGTSGPPTF. V gene TRBV7-2 combines with J gene TRBJ2-6, with TRBD2 matching 11 bases. The CDR3 has 13 residues. From germline, CDR1 is SGHTA and CDR2 FQGNSA. The V and J ends lost 5 bases and 18 bases, in that order; junction bases with no gene match: 9.

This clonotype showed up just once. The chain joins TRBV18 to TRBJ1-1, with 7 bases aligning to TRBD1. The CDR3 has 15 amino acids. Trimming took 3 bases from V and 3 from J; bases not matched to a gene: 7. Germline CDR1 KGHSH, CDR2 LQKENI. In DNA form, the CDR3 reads TGTGCCAGCTCACCCAACAGGGGAGAGGACACTGAAGCTTTCTTT. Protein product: CASSPNRGEDTEAFF.

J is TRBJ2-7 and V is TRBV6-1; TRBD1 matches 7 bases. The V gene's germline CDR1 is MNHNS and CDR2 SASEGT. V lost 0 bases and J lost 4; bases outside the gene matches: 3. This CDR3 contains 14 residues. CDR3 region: CASSEAGQPYEQYV. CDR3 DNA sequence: TGTGCCAGCAGTGAAGCGGGACAGCCTTACGAGCAGTACGTC.

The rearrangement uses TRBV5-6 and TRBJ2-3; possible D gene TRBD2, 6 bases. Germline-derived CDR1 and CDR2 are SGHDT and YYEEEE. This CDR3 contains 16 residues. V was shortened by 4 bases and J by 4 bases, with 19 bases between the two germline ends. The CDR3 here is CASSEPGLSRADTQYF. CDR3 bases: TGTGCCAGCAGCGAACCGGGACTGAGTAGGGCAGATACGCAGTATTTT.

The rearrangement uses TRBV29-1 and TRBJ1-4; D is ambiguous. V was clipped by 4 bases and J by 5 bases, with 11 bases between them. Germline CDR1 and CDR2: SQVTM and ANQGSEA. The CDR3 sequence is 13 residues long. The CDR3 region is CSVVGRENEKLFF. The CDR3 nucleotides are TGCAGCGTTGTAGGAAGGGAGAATGAAAAACTGTTTTTT.

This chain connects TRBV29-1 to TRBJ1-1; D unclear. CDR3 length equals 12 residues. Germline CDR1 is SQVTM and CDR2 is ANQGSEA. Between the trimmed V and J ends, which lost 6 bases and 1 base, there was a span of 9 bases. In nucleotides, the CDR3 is TGCAGCGTCCAAGATAGGAACACTGAAGCTTTCTTT. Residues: CSVQDRNTEAFF.

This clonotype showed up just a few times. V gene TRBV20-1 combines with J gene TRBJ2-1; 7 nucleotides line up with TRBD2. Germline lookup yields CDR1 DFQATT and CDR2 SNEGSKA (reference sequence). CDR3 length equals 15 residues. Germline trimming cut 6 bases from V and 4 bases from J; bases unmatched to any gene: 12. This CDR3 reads CSAVRRLAVYNEQFF. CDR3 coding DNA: TGCAGTGCCGTACGTCGGCTAGCGGTGTACAATGAGCAGTTCTTC.

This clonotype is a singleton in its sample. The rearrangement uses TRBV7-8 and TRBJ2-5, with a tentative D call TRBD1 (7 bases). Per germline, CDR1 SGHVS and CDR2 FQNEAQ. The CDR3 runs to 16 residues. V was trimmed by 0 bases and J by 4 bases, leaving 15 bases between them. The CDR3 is CASSLASRGVGETQYF. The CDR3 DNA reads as TGTGCCAGCAGCTTAGCGTCCAGGGGGGTTGGAGAGACCCAGTACTTC. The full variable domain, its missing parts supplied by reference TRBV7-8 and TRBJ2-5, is GAGVSQSPRYKVAKRGQDVALRCDPISGHVSLFWYQQALGQGPEFLTYFQNEAQLDKSGLPSDRFFAERPEGSVSTLKIQRTQQEDSAVYLCASSLASRGVGETQYFGPGTRLLVL.

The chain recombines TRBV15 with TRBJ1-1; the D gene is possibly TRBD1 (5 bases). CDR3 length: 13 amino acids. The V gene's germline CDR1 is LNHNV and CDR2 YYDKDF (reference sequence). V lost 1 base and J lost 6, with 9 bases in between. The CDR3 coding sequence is TGTGCCACCAGCAGAGGACGGGGCTCTGAAGCTTTCTTT. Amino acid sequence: CATSRGRGSEAFF. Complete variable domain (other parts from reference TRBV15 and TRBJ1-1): DAMVIQNPRYQVTQFGKPVTLSCSQTLNHNVMYWYQQKSSQAPKLLFHYYDKDFNNEADTPDNFQSRRPNTSFCFLDIRSPGLGDTAMYLCATSRGRGSEAFFGQGTRLTVV.

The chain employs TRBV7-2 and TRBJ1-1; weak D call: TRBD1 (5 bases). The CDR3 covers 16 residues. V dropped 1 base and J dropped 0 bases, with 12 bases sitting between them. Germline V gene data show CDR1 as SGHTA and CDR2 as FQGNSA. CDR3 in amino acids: CASSLVFGTVNTEAFF. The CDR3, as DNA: TGTGCCAGCAGCTTAGTATTCGGGACGGTGAACACTGAAGCTTTCTTT.

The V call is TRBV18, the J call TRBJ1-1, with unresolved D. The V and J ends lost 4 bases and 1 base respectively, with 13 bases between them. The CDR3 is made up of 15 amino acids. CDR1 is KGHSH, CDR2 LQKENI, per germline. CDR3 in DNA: TGTGCCAGCTCACGGCAGCCAGCTGAGAACACTGAAGCTTTCTTT. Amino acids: CASSRQPAENTEAFF.

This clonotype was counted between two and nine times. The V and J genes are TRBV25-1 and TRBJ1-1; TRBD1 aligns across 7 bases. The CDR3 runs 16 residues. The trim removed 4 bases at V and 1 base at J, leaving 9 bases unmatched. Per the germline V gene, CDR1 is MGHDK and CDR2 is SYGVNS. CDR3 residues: CASSGRQGRGNTEAFF. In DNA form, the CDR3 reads TGTGCCAGCAGTGGCAGACAGGGTAGAGGGAACACTGAAGCTTTCTTT.

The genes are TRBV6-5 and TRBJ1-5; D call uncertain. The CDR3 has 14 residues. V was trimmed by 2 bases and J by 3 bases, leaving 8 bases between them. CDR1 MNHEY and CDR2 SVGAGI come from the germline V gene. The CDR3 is CASSYDRFNQPQHF. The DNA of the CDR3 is TGTGCCAGCAGTTACGACCGATTCAATCAGCCCCAGCATTTT.

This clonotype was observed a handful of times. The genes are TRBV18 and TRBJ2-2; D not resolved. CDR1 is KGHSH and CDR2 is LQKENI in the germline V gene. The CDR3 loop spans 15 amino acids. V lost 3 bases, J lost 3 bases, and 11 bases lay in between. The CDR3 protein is CASSPGQEHTGELFF. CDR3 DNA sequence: TGTGCCAGCTCACCGGGCCAGGAACACACCGGGGAGCTGTTTTTT.